These 8 T cell receptor beta chains originate from one sample sequenced in a study of Ad26.COV2.S vaccination and SARS-CoV-2 variants. Treatment described: some 20 received Ad26.COV2.S at low or high dose, single or two shots; a few received placebo; per-sample allocation not given. Samples analyzed were those drawn on day 63 after the first vaccine or placebo injection. Sequencing was performed with immunoSEQ multiplex PCR; in TCRdb, only in-frame clones are kept and a portion is missing. This table holds about 400,000 clones, about nine tenths found once. Sequenced material: peripheral blood, taken in a trial of Ad26.COV2.S vaccine versus placebo. Source of these receptors: a person aged 18-65 years who received the Ad26.COV2.S COVID-19 vaccine or a placebo.

The CDR3 nucleotides read TGTGCCAGCAGCGTAAACAGGGGAGTAACCGGGGAGCTGTTTTTT. This translates into CASSVNRGVTGELFF. The V gene is TRBV9, the J gene TRBJ2-2; TRBD1 agrees at 7 bases. J lost 5 bases, V lost 1 base, and 5 bases had no gene match. CDR1 is SGDLS and CDR2 is YYNGEE in the germline V gene. This CDR3 has 15 amino acids.

The chain has TRBV5-4 and TRBJ2-4; 10 bases agree with TRBD1. Germline trimming cut 0 bases from V and 1 base from J; bases unmatched to any gene: 4. The CDR3 totals 17 residues. Germline CDR1 and CDR2: SGHNT and YYREEE (reference sequence). This CDR3 reads CASSLGGTGVAKNIQYF. As DNA, the CDR3 is TGTGCCAGCAGCTTGGGTGGGACAGGGGTCGCCAAAAACATTCAGTACTTC.

The chain couples TRBV6-6 to TRBJ1-4; no reliable D call. CDR1 is MNHNY, CDR2 SVGAGI, per germline (reference sequence). CDR3 length: 14 residues. The V end lost 4 bases, the J end lost 4 bases, and 10 bases lay between the germline ends. DNA of the CDR3: TGTGCCAGCAGTTCGGATCATAGTAATGAAAAACTGTTTTTT. It specifies CASSSDHSNEKLFF.

This chain uses TRBV2 with TRBJ1-5; D unclear. Germline V gene lookup returns CDR1 SNHLY and CDR2 FYNNEI. CDR3 length: 14 amino acids. V shed 9 bases and J shed 0 bases, with 12 bases lying between them. In DNA, the CDR3 is TGTGCCAGACAAGACTACGATAGCAATCAGCCCCAGCATTTT. Amino acids: CARQDYDSNQPQHF.

The V and J genes are TRBV5-3 and TRBJ1-1; 7 bases are shared with TRBD1. TRBV5-3 is flagged as an ORF with uncertain function. J was trimmed by 0 bases and V by 3 bases; bases with no gene match: 20. The CDR3 is 20 residues long. CDR3 region: CARSSGQTKPPIHMNTEAFF. In DNA, the CDR3 is TGTGCCAGAAGCTCGGGACAGACCAAACCACCGATCCATATGAACACTGAAGCTTTCTTT.

This rearrangement joins TRBV12-3 or TRBV12-4 to TRBJ2-5; TRBD1 is a possible D gene (6 bases). The CDR3 sequence is 13 residues long. V gave up 3 bases and J gave up 4 bases, with 9 bases separating them. The CDR3 nucleotides are TGTGCCAGCAGTTTGGGGGCATCAGAGACCCAGTACTTC. Protein: CASSLGASETQYF.

CDR3 sequence: CAIRAGGPLETQYF. The CDR3 region has the DNA TGTGCCATCAGGGCGGGGGGGCCTTTGGAGACCCAGTACTTC. V gene TRBV10-3 combines with J gene TRBJ2-5; TRBD2 aligns across 9 bases. V shed 6 bases, J shed 5 bases, and the junction held 7 bases outside the gene matches. The CDR3 has 14 residues. Germline values: CDR1 ENHRY, CDR2 SYGVKD.

This chain connects TRBV28 to TRBJ1-3, with 7 bases identical to TRBD1. Germline CDR1 and CDR2: MDHEN and SYDVKM. The CDR3 covers 16 residues. The trim removed 5 bases at V and 0 bases at J, leaving 7 bases unmatched. The CDR3 nucleotides read TGTGCCAGCAGTATCCGACAGGGATACTCTGGAAACACCATATATTTT. Amino acid sequence: CASSIRQGYSGNTIYF.